This T cell receptor (beta chain) was captured by sequencing in a study of tumor-infiltrating lymphocytes in primary liver carcinoma. From 450 to 550 ng total RNA, TCR beta cDNA was generated with a primer in the constant region. It was through three nested multiplex PCR rounds of slightly modified ARM-PCR that TCR beta libraries arose. The two initial PCR rounds, ten to eleven cycles each, used TRBV1-TRBV30 forward and C-beta reverse primers. TCRdb re-called the multiplex PCR reads through MiXCR, storing one row per CDR3 protein. The table lists 100,000 or so distinct CDR3 sequences, around two thirds of them singletons. As regards this clonotype: This CDR3 fails to terminate in the conserved phenylalanine or tryptophan, so it likely reflects a read error.

Co-extracting RNA and DNA was done with about 18-33 mg of unsorted bulk tissue as input. Germline values: CDR1 SQVTM, CDR2 ANQGSEA. The CDR3 length is 10 residues. This TCR was sampled from an older woman with primary liver carcinoma and hepatitis B virus infection. This chain joins TRBV29-1 and TRBJ1-1; no definite D call. Sequencing was done on a sample of liver tumor tissue from sampling region 5. This sample's subset: tumor region T5, tumor centre. The CDR3 spells CRGLNTGAFL. The CDR3 DNA reads as TGCAGAGGATTGAACACTGGAGCTTTCTTA.